The 5 T cell receptor beta chains given below trace back to one sample, sequenced in a study of graft-versus-host responses after intestinal transplantation. These receptors lack a known antigen. Some clones are missing from TCRdb's copy, which holds only in-frame ones; the method was immunoSEQ multiplex PCR. The table records tens of thousands of clones, about 80% of them present only once. The sequencing here drew on unstimulated CD8+ T cells sorted from spleen or lymph node cells, taken before intestinal transplant. The receptors come from a human donor who received an intestinal transplant.

This chain connects TRBV11-2 to TRBJ2-7, with 12 bases aligning to TRBD2. Germline assignment: CDR1 SGHAT and CDR2 FQNNGV. With V trimmed by 5 bases and J by 6 bases, 8 bases remained unmatched. The CDR3 is 15 residues long. This chain's CDR3 is CASSPRLAGVFEQYF. DNA of the CDR3: TGTGCCAGCAGCCCAAGACTAGCGGGAGTTTTCGAGCAGTACTTC.

This rearrangement joins TRBV27 to TRBJ2-7, with 9 bases fitting TRBD1. Trimming cost V 2 bases and J 2 bases; bases outside gene matches: 4. This CDR3 is built from 15 residues. Germline V gene data show CDR1 as MNHEY and CDR2 as SMNVEV (reference sequence). The DNA of the CDR3 is TGTGCCAGCAGTTTAGGGGGACAGGGACCCTACGAGCAGTACTTC. It codes for CASSLGGQGPYEQYF.

The V call is TRBV6-5, the J call TRBJ2-7, with TRBD1 identical over 10 bases. The germline V gene has CDR1 MNHEY and CDR2 SVGAGI. Trimming removed 2 bases from V and 3 bases from J; junction bases left unmatched: 7. The CDR3 contains 16 residues. The CDR3 nucleotides are TGTGCCAGCAGTTACGACGGGACAGGGGTAGACTACGAGCAGTACTTC. It yields the protein CASSYDGTGVDYEQYF.

The chain recombines TRBV27 with TRBJ1-2; D is unclear. CDR3 length equals 13 residues. The germline gives CDR1 MNHEY, CDR2 SMNVEV (reference sequence). Between the trimmed V and J ends, which lost 2 bases and 2 bases, there was a span of 6 bases. CDR3 sequence reads: CASSLGQNYGYTF. The CDR3, as DNA: TGTGCCAGCAGTTTAGGGCAGAACTATGGCTACACCTTC.

The J gene is TRBJ2-3, the V gene TRBV7-6; 9 nucleotides match TRBD2. From germline, CDR1 is SGHVS and CDR2 FNYEAQ. The CDR3 spans 14 residues. J was trimmed by 3 bases and V by 6 bases; bases with no gene match: 4. The CDR3 loop is CASRASGATDTQYF. The CDR3, as DNA: TGTGCCAGCAGAGCTAGCGGGGCTACAGATACGCAGTATTTT.